Sequencing of this TCR beta chain was carried out in a study of blood T cell repertoires in COVID-19. Study overall: T cells, B-cell-depleted T cells, or PBMCs supplied cDNA or gDNA.

Per the study methods: From reference gene primer amplification, estimates of nucleated cell counts were derived. TCRdb keeps only in-frame clones here, not all; method: immunoSEQ multiplex PCR. V and J calls and clone size are as listed in that table; D and trimming were resolved from the DNA. The sample carries some 170,000 clones, roughly 80% recorded once. After removal of 1 base from V and 3 bases from J, the junction contained 0 bases not matched to a gene. This CDR3 has 13 residues. Germline values: CDR1 SGHAT, CDR2 FQNNGV. The chain carries TRBV11-2 and TRBJ2-7, with 7 bases matching TRBD1. The receptor was isolated from a man in his 70s with acute or convalescent COVID-19. The specimen sequenced was peripheral blood. The CDR3 DNA is TGTGCCAGCAGCTTAGGGGACAGCTACGAGCAGTACTTC. Protein sequence: CASSLGDSYEQYF.